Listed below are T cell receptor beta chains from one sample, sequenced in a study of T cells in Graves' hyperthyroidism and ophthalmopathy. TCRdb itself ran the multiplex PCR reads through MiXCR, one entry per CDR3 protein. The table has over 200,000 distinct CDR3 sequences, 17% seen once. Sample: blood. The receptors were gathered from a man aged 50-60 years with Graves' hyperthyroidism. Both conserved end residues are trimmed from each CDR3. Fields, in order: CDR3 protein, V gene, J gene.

ASSQMSLVTQY	TRBV3-1	TRBJ2-5
ASTSGAVEKLF	TRBV28	TRBJ1-4
ASSPSGTRGLQETQY	TRBV28	TRBJ2-5
ASSPQLATGELF	TRBV9	TRBJ2-2
ASSLGGSANTEAF	TRBV11-2	TRBJ1-1
ASSIIGQAGELF	TRBV19	TRBJ2-2
ASRRDSLSPLH	TRBV28	TRBJ1-6
ASSYIGPENYEQY	TRBV27	TRBJ2-7
ASSYWTSVYNEQF	TRBV7-2	TRBJ2-1
ASSRRGQGSHQPQH	TRBV19	TRBJ1-5
ASSRPGTRPNNEQF	TRBV3-1	TRBJ2-1
ASSGQLRETQY	TRBV7-2	TRBJ2-5
ASSPTGGDNSPLH	TRBV18	TRBJ1-6
ASTGAGLNTEAF	TRBV14	TRBJ1-1
ASSLSWGRGYT	TRBV5-8	TRBJ1-2
AWSQVGQQF	TRBV30	TRBJ2-1
ASSRWGGEQY	TRBV28	TRBJ2-7
SAQASGGNTIY	TRBV20-1	TRBJ1-3
SALLYEQF	TRBV20-1	TRBJ2-1
ASSSTSRNEQF	TRBV11-2	TRBJ2-1
ASSVAPGANTQY	TRBV9	TRBJ2-3
ASTRTGGAEAGYT	TRBV9	TRBJ1-2
ASNDGNGGYT	TRBV5-1	TRBJ1-2
SARDLGTGNNEQF	TRBV20-1	TRBJ2-1
SAPGLAREQY	TRBV20-1	TRBJ2-7
ASSQDGAGNYEQY	TRBV4-1	TRBJ2-7
ASRATSGSRGEQF	TRBV28	TRBJ2-1
SARGDPGQGHSNQPQH	TRBV20-1	TRBJ1-5
ASSLTLGSSYEQY	TRBV5-1	TRBJ2-7
ASQVSSGSSGNTIY	TRBV6-1	TRBJ1-3
SVGRTQETQY	TRBV29-1	TRBJ2-5
SVPLLAGSYNEQF	TRBV29-1	TRBJ2-1
AIKRREELYEQY	TRBV10-3	TRBJ2-7
ASSPLSSGRAGDTQY	TRBV7-9	TRBJ2-3
ASSSRTSVSYEQY	TRBV7-9	TRBJ2-7
ASSQDWGTTYEQY	TRBV4-1	TRBJ2-7
ASRSLWVAPYEQY	TRBV27	TRBJ2-7
ASGAQGLGNQPQH	TRBV12-5	TRBJ1-5
ASSPQGPDTGELF	TRBV5-1	TRBJ2-2
ASSGQGGYGFAYEQY	TRBV12-3/TRBV12-4	TRBJ2-7
ASSLGTSGSANEQF	TRBV5-1	TRBJ2-1
ASSIGQGNEQF	TRBV19	TRBJ2-1
ASRGVGFYGYT	TRBV28	TRBJ1-2
ASRGDRTEKLF	TRBV2	TRBJ1-4
ASSFTGGNGYT	TRBV5-1	TRBJ1-2
ASSAGQGSNDEQF	TRBV6-1	TRBJ2-1
SASGVAGLSYNEQF	TRBV20-1	TRBJ2-1
ASSVDGTGPSPLH	TRBV7-9	TRBJ1-6
ATSDLAEPTDTQY	TRBV24-1	TRBJ2-3
SARRQGANTGELF	TRBV20-1	TRBJ2-2
ASSHHTVSSYEQY	TRBV7-9	TRBJ2-7
ASSPSQGDTEAF	TRBV14	TRBJ1-1
ASSFPPTAGVGELF	TRBV28	TRBJ2-2
ASSQDDSLETQY	TRBV4-1	TRBJ2-5
ASTDSGTSIYYNEQF	TRBV6-2/TRBV6-3	TRBJ2-1
ASSLLGMGQETQY	TRBV28	TRBJ2-5
ASRTGTKSQF	TRBV6-2/TRBV6-3	TRBJ2-1